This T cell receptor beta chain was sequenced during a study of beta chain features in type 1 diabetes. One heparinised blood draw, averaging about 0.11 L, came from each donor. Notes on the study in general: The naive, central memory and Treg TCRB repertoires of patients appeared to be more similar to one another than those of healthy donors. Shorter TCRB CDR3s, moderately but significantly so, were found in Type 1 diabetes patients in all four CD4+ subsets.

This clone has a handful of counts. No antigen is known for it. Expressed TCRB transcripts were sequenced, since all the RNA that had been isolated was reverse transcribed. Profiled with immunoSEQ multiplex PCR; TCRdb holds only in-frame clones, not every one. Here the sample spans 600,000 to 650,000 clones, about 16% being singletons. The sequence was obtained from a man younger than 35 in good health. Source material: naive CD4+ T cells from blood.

The CDR3: CASSGFLHLGQGRSNQPQHF. CDR3 DNA: TGCGCCAGCAGCGGATTTCTCCACCTCGGACAGGGAAGGAGCAATCAGCCCCAGCATTTT. The chain is built from TRBV4-1 and TRBJ1-5; 8 positions agree with TRBD1. The germline V gene has CDR1 MGHRA and CDR2 YSYEKL. J was trimmed by 1 base and V by 5 bases; bases with no gene match: 19. This CDR3 region has 20 residues.